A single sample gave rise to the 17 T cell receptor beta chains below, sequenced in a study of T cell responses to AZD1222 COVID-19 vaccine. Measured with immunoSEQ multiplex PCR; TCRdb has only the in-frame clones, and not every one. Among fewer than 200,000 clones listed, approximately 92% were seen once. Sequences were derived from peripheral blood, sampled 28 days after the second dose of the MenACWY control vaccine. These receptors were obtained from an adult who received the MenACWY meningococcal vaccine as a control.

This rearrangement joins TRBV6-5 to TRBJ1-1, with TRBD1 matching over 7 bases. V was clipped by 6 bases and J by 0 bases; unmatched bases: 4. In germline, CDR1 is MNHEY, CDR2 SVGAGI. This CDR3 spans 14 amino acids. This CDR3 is CASRRQGVNTEAFF. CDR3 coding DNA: TGTGCCAGCAGGCGCCAGGGGGTGAACACTGAAGCTTTCTTT.

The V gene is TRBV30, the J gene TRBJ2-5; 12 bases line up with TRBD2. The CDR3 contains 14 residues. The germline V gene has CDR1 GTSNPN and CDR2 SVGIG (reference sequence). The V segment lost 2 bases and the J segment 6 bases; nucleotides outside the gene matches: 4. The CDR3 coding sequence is TGTGCCTGGAGTAAAACTAGCGGGGGGCAGACCCAGTACTTC. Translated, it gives CAWSKTSGGQTQYF.

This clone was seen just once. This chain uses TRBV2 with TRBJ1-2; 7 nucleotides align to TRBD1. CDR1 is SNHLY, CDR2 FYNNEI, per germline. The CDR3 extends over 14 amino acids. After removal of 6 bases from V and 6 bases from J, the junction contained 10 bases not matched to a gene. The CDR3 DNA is TGTGCCAGCAGAACGGGAGGGGGCGGTGATGGCTACACCTTC. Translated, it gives CASRTGGGGDGYTF.

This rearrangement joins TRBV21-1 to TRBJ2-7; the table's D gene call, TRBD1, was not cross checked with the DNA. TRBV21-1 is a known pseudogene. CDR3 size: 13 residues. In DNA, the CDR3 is TGTGCCAGCACCTCGGACAGGGGATACGAGCAGTACTTC. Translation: CASTSDRGYEQYF.

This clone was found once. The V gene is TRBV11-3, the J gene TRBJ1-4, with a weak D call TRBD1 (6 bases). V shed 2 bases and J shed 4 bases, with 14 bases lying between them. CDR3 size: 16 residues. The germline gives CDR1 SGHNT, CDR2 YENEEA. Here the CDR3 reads CASSLQLPRGNEKLFF. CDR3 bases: TGTGCCAGCAGCTTACAGTTACCCAGGGGTAATGAAAAACTGTTTTTT.

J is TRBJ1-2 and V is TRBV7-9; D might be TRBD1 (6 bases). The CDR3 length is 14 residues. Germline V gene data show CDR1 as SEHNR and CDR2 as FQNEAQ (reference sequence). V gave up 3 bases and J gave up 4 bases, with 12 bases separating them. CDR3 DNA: TGTGCCAGCAGCTTGGGGGCCCCCGGCTATGGCTACACCTTC. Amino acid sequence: CASSLGAPGYGYTF.

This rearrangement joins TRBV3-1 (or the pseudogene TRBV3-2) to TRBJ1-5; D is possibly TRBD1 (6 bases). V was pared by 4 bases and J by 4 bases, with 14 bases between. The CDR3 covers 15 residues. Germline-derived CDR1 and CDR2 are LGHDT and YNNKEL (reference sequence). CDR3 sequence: CASSLTGFGNQPQHF. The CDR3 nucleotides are TGTGCCAGCAGCCTTACAGGGTTTGGGAATCAGCCCCAGCATTTT.

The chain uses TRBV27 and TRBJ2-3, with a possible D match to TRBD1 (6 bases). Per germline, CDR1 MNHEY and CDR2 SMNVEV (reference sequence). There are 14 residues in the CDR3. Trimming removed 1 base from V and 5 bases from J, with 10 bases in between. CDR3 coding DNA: TGTGCCAGCAGTTTATGGGGGCAAGGAGATACGCAGTATTTT. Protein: CASSLWGQGDTQYF.

In DNA, the CDR3 is TGTGCCACCAGTGGGTCAGGACTATACACCGGGGAGCTGTTTTTT. It yields the protein CATSGSGLYTGELFF. The chain links TRBV24-1 to TRBJ2-2, with D tentatively TRBD2 (6 bases). This CDR3 comprises 15 residues. V lost 5 bases, J lost 3 bases, and 12 bases lay in between. Germline V gene data show CDR1 as KGHDR and CDR2 as SFDVKD.

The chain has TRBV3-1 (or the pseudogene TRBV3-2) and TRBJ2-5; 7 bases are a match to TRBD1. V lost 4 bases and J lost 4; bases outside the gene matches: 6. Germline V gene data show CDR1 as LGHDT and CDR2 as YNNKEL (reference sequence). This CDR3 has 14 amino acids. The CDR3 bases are TGTGCCAGCAGCCCGGCCGACAGGGCAGAGACCCAGTACTTC. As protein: CASSPADRAETQYF.

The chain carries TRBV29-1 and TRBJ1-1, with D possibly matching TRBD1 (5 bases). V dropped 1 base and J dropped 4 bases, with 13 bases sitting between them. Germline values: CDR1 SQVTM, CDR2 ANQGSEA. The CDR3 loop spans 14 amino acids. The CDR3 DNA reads TGCAGCGTTGAAGGAGGCGGGGGTGGCACTGAAGCTTTCTTT. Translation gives CSVEGGGGGTEAFF.

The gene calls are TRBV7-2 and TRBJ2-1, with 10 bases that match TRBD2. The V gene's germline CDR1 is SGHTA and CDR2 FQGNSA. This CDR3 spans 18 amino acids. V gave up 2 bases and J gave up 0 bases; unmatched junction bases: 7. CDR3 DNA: TGTGCCAGCAGCTTATTAGCGGGAGGCTTAAGCTCCTACAATGAGCAGTTCTTC. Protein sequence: CASSLLAGGLSSYNEQFF. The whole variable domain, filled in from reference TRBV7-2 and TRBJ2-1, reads GAGVSQSPSNKVTEKGKDVELRCDPISGHTALYWYRQSLGQGLEFLIYFQGNSAPDKSGLPSDRFSAERTGGSVSTLTIQRTQQEDSAVYLCASSLLAGGLSSYNEQFFGPGTRLTVL.

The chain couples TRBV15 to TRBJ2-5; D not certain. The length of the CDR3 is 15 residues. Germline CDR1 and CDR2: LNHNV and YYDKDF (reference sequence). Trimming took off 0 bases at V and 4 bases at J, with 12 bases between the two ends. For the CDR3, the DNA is TGTGCCACCAGCAGAGACCTAGTCGCCCGAGAGACCCAGTACTTC. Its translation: CATSRDLVARETQYF.

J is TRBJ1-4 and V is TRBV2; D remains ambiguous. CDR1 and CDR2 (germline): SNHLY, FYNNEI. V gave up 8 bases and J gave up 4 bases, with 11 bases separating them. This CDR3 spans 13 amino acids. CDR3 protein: CASLSHLNEKLFF. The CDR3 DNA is TGTGCCAGCCTCTCGCACCTTAATGAAAAACTGTTTTTT.

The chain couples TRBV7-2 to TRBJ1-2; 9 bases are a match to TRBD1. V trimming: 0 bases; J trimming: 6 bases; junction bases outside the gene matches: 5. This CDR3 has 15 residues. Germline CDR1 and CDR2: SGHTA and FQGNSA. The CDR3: CASSLATGGFDGYTF. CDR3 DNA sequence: TGTGCCAGCAGCTTAGCGACAGGGGGATTTGATGGCTACACCTTC. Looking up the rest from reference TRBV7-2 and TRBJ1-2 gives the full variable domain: GAGVSQSPSNKVTEKGKDVELRCDPISGHTALYWYRQSLGQGLEFLIYFQGNSAPDKSGLPSDRFSAERTGGSVSTLTIQRTQQEDSAVYLCASSLATGGFDGYTFGSGTRLTVV.

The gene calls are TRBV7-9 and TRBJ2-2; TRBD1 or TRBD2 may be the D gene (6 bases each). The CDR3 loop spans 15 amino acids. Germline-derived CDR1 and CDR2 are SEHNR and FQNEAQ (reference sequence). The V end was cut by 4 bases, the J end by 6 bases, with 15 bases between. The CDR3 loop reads CASSYGGGGPGELFF. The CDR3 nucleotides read TGTGCCAGCAGCTACGGCGGAGGGGGACCCGGGGAGCTGTTTTTT.

CDR3 coding DNA: TGTGCTAGTGGTTTGGTACTACAGGAAAACACCGGGGAGCTGTTTTTT. Protein sequence: CASGLVLQENTGELFF. The chain carries TRBV12-5 and TRBJ2-2; tentative D call: TRBD1 (5 bases). The length of the CDR3 is 16 residues. Per germline, CDR1 LGHNT and CDR2 FRNRAP. Trimming left V 0 bases short and J 2 bases short, with 10 bases between.